The T cell receptor beta chain described here comes from a study of cytomegalovirus exposure and HLA in healthy donors. PCR involved 60 Vbeta and 13 Jbeta primers. TCRdb's copy holds only in-frame clones and misses some; the assay was immunoSEQ multiplex PCR. This sample's table reports more than 140,000 clones. J was trimmed by 5 bases and V by 5 bases; bases with no gene match: 8. Germline V gene lookup returns CDR1 LNHDA and CDR2 SQIVND (reference sequence). This CDR3 is built from 15 residues. V usage is TRBV19 and J usage is TRBJ1-4; 7 nucleotides line up with TRBD1. The sample taken for sequencing was PBMCs. The sequence derives from a woman between 18 and 29 years old in good health and CMV-seronegative. DNA for the CDR3: TGTGCCAGTAGTCGCACAGGGGCTGCGAATGAAAAACTGTTTTTT. Protein: CASSRTGAANEKLFF.